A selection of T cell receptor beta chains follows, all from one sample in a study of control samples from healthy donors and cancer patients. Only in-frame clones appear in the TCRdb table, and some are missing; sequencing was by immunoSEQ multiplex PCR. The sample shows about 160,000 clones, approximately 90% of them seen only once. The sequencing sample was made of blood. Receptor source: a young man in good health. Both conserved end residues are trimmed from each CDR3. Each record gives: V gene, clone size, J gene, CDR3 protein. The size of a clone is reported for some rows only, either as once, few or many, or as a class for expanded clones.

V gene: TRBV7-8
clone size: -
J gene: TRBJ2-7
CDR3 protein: ASSPRTIPSYEQY

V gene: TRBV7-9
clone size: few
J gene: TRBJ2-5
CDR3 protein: ASSSTSRDPKETQY

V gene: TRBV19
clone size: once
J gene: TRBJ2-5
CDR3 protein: ASSRTGREETQY

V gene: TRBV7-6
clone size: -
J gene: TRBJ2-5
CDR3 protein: ASSFGHTLRETQY

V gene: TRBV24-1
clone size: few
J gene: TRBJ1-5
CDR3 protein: ATSDFRPGQQSNQPQH

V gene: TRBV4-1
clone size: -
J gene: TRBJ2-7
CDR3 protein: ASSQEKPMAYEQY

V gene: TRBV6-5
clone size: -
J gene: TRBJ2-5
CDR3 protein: ASSYGRGGVETQY

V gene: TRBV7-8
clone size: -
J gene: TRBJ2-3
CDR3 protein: ASSLYGSARMADTQY

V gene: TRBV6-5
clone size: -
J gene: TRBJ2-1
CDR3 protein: ASTSPRGLNEQF

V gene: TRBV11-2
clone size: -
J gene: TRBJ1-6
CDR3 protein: ASSLEPTAALH

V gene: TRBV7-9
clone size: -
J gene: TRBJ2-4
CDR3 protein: AINTRGNIQY

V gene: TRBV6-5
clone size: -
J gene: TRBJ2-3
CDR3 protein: ASSSAGTGTTDTQY

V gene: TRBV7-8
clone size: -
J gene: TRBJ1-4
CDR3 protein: ASGRTGDKLF

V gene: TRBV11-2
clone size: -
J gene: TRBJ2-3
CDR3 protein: ASSLGRTGKDTQY

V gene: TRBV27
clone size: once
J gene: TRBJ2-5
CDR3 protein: ASSRHQLGSGGETQY

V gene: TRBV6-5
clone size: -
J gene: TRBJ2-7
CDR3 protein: ASSYLKGAHSYEQY

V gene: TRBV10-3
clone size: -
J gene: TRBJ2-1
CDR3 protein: AIVGEGGGNEQF

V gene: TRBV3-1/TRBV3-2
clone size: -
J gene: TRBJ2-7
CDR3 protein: ASSRTSGIYEQY

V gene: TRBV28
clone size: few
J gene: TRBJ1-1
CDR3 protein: ASRPAGDRGDWENTEAF

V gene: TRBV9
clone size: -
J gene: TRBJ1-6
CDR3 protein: ASSVGDRHSPLH

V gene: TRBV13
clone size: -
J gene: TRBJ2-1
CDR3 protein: ASSLGRVNEQF

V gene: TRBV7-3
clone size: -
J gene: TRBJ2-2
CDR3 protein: ASSPTGSDTGELF

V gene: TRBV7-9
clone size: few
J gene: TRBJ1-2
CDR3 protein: ASSQSGSSGSYGYT

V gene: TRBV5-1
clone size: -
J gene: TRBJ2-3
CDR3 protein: ASSLGGGGTDTQY